This T cell receptor (beta chain) originates from a study of regulatory T cells in long-lasting Graves disease. Findings of the study overall: Preferential use of TRBV28, TRBJ1-2 and TRBJ2-5 was seen in persistent disease.

This clonotype has ten or more counts. Its target is unknown. Time point: newly diagnosed GD, antithyroid drugs for less than 3 months. PBMC-derived RNA was used for the TCR library. Patients with Graves' disease were diagnosed by American Thyroid Association guidelines. Construction of the TCR beta libraries employed iRepertoire HTBI primers in conjunction with Arm-PCR of CDR3 regions. TCRdb reprocessed the multiplex PCR reads via MiXCR and lists one record per CDR3 protein. This sample yields 620,000 or so distinct CDR3 sequences, of which less than 20% are seen a single time; about 17% belongs to the top ten. With 4 bases removed from V and 3 bases from J, the gap between germline ends came to 16 bases. The CDR3 loop spans 16 amino acids. Germline-derived CDR1 and CDR2 are SNHLY and FYNNEI. A further study also used this sample, focusing on T cells in Graves' hyperthyroidism and ophthalmopathy. That paper adds: Patients aged 18 to 65 had newly diagnosed hyperthyroidism lasting under 2 months.

The sequences come from peripheral blood mononuclear cells (PBMCs), collected at new diagnosis, from a patient treated with antithyroid drugs. This TCR derives from a woman under 40 with Graves disease. The V gene is TRBV2, the J gene TRBJ2-1; possible D gene TRBD2, 6 bases. CDR3: CASSVTLRGNYNEQFF. The DNA of the CDR3 is TGTGCCAGCAGTGTTACCCTTCGGGGGAACTACAATGAGCAGTTCTTC. Supplemented by reference TRBV2 and TRBJ2-1, the full variable domain reads EPEVTQTPSHQVTQMGQEVILRCVPISNHLYFYWYRQILGQKVEFLVSFYNNEISEKSEIFDDQFSVERPDGSNFTLKIRSTKLEDSAMYFCASSVTLRGNYNEQFFGPGTRLTVL.